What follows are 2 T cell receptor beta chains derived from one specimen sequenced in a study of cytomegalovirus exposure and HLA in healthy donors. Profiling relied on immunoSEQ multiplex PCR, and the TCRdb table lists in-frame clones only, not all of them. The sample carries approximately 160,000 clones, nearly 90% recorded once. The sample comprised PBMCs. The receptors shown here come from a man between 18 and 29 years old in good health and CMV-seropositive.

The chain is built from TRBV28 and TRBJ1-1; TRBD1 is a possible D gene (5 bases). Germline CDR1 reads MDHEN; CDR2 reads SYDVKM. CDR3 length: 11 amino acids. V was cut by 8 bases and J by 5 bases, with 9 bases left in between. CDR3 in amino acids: CASVKGTEAFF. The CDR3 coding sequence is TGTGCCAGCGTCAAGGGGACTGAAGCTTTCTTT. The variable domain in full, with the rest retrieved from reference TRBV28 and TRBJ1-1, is DVKVTQSSRYLVKRTGEKVFLECVQDMDHENMFWYRQDPGLGLRLIYFSYDVKMKEKGDIPEGYSVSREKKERFSLILESASTNQTSMYLCASVKGTEAFFGQGTRLTVV.

The chain's CDR3 is CASSIPFRDIVGNVLTF. The CDR3 bases are TGTGCCAGCAGCATCCCCTTTAGGGACATCGTCGGCAACGTCCTGACTTTC. This chain joins TRBV5-8 and TRBJ2-6; possible D gene TRBD1, 6 bases. CDR3 size: 17 residues. The V gene's germline CDR1 is SGHTS and CDR2 YDEGEE. V was clipped by 4 bases and J by 9 bases, with 23 bases between them.